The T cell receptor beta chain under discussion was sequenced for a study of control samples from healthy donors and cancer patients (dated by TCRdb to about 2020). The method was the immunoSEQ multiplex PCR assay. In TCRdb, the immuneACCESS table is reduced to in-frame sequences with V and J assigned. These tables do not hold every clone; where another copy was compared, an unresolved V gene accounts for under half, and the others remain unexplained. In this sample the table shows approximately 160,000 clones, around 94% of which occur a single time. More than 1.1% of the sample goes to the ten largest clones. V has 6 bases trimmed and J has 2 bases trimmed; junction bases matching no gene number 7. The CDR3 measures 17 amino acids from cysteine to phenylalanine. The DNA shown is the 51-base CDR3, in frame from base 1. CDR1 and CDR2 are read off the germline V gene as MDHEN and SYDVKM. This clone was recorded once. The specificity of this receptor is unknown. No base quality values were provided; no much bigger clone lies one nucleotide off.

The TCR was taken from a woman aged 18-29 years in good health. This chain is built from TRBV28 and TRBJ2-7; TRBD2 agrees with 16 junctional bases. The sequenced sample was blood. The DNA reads TGTGCCAGCAGGGGACTAGCGGGAGGGCTGTCAACCTACGAGCAGTACTTC. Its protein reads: CASRGLAGGLSTYEQYF.